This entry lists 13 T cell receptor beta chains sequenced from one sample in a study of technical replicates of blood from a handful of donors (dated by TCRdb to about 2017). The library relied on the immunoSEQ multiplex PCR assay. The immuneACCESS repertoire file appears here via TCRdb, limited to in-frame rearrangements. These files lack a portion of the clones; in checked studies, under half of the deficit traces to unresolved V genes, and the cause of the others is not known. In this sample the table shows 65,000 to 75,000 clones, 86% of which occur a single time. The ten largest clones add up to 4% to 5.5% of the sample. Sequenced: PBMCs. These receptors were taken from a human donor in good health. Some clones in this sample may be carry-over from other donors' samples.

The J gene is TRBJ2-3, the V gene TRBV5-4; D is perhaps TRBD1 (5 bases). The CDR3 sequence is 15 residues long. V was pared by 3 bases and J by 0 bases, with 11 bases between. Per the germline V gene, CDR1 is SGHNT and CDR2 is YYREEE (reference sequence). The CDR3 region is CASSYGQMSTDTQYF. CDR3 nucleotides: TGTGCCAGCAGCTACGGACAAATGAGCACAGATACGCAGTATTTT. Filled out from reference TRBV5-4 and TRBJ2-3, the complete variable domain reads ETGVTQSPTHLIKTRGQQVTLRCSSQSGHNTVSWYQQALGQGPQFIFQYYREEENGRGNFPPRFSGLQFPNYSSELNVNALELDDSALYLCASSYGQMSTDTQYFGPGTRLTVL.

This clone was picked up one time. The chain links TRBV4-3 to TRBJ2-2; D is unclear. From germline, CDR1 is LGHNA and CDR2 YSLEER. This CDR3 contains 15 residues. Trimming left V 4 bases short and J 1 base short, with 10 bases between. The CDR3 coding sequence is TGCGCCAGCAGCCCAGCCAGAGGGAACACCGGGGAGCTGTTTTTT. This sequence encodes CASSPARGNTGELFF.

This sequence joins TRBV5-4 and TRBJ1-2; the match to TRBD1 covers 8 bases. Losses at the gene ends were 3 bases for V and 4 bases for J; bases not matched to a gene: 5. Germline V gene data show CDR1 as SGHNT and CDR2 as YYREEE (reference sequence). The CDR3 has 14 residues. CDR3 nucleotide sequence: TGTGCCAGCAGCTCGACAGGGGCGGCCTATGGCTACACCTTC. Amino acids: CASSSTGAAYGYTF. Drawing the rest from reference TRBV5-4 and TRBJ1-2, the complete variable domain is ETGVTQSPTHLIKTRGQQVTLRCSSQSGHNTVSWYQQALGQGPQFIFQYYREEENGRGNFPPRFSGLQFPNYSSELNVNALELDDSALYLCASSSTGAAYGYTFGSGTRLTVV.

The CDR3 protein is CASSWSGGMYEQYF. As DNA, the CDR3 is TGCGCCAGCAGTTGGAGCGGGGGGATGTACGAGCAGTACTTC. The V gene is TRBV5-1, the J gene TRBJ2-7, with TRBD2 identical over 9 bases. The junction had 7 bases not matched to a gene; V was cut back by 5 bases and J by 4 bases. CDR3 length equals 14 residues. In germline, CDR1 is SGHRS, CDR2 YFSETQ.

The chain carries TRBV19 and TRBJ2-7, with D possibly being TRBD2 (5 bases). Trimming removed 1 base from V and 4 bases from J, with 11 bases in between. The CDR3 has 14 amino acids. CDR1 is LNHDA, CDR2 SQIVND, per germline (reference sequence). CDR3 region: CASSIGEGGYEQYF. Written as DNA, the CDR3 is TGTGCCAGTAGTATAGGTGAGGGCGGATACGAGCAGTACTTC.

The DNA of the CDR3 is TGTGCCAGTAGTATATCCCCGGGACAGGGTTTCGAGCAGTACTTC. Protein: CASSISPGQGFEQYF. The J gene is TRBJ2-7, the V gene TRBV19, with TRBD1 identical over 9 bases. Germline loops: CDR1 LNHDA, CDR2 SQIVND (reference sequence). This CDR3 contains 15 residues. The ends lost 2 bases at V and 6 bases at J; junction bases unmatched: 8.

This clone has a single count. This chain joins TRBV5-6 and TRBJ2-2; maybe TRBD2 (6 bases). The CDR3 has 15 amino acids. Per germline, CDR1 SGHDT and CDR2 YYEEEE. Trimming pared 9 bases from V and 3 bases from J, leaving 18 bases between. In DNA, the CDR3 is TGTGCCACTAATCGGGGGAGGACATACACCGGGGAGCTGTTTTTT. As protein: CATNRGRTYTGELFF.

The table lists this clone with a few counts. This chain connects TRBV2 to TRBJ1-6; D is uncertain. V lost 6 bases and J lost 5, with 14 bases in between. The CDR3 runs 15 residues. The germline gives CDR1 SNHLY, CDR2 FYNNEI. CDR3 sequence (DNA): TGTGCCAGCAGCCGACGGGGAGTGGATAATTCACCCCTCCACTTT. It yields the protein CASSRRGVDNSPLHF. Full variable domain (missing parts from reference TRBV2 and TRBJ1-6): EPEVTQTPSHQVTQMGQEVILRCVPISNHLYFYWYRQILGQKVEFLVSFYNNEISEKSEIFDDQFSVERPDGSNFTLKIRSTKLEDSAMYFCASSRRGVDNSPLHFGNGTRLTVT.

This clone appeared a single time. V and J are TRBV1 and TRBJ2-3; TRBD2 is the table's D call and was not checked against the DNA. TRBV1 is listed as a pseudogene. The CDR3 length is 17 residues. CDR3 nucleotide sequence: TGCACCAGCAGCCAGGGACTAGCGGGAGGGCCTATTGATACGCAGTATTTT. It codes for CTSSQGLAGGPIDTQYF.

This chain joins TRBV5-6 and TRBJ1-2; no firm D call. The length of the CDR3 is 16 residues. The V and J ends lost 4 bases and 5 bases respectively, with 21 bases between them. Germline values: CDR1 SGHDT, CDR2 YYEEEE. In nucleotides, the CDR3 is TGTGCCAGCAGCCCTCTCTCTTGGTCCGGTTCTTATGGCTACACCTTC. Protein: CASSPLSWSGSYGYTF.

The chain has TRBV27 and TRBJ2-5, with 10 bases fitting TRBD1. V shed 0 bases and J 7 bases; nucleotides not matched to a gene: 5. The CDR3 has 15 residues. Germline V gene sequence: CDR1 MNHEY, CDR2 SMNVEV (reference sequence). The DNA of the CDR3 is TGTGCCAGCAGTTTATCCGGGACAGGGGCGAGGACCCAGTACTTC. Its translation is CASSLSGTGARTQYF.

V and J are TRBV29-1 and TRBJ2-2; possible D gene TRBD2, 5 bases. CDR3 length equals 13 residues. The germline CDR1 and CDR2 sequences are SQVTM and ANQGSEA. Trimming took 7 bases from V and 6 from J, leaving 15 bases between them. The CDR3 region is CSAGNPPAGELFF. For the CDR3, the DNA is TGCAGCGCCGGGAACCCACCGGCCGGGGAGCTGTTTTTT.

The CDR3 nucleotides read TGTGCCAGTAACCCAGGCAGGAAAAATAGCAATCAGCCCCAGCATTTT. Protein: CASNPGRKNSNQPQHF. The chain couples TRBV19 to TRBJ1-5; D unresolved. V lost 7 bases and J 0 bases, leaving 16 bases between the germline ends. Germline CDR1 and CDR2: LNHDA and SQIVND (reference sequence). The CDR3 loop spans 16 amino acids.